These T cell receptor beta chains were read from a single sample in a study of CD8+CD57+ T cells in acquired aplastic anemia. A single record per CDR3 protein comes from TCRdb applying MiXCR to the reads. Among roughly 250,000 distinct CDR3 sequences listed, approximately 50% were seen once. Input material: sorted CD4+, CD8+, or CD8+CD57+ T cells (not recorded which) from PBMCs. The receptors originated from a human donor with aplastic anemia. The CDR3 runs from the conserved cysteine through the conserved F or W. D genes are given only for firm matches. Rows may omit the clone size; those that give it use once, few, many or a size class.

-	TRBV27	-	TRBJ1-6	TGTGCCAGCAGTTTAGTTGGGGGACGCGGCAATCAGCCCCTCCACTTT	CASSLVGGRGNQPLHF
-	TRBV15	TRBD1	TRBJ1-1	TGTGCCACCAGCAGATCCCCGACAGGGGCTGAAGCTTTCTTT	CATSRSPTGAEAFF
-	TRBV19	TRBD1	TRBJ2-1	TGTGCCAGTGAGTCCGCAGGGGGCTATGAGCAGTTCTTC	CASESAGGYEQFF
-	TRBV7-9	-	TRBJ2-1	TGTGCCAGCAACCAATTGGGACCAACGGTAGCGGATGATGAGCAGTTCTTC	CASNQLGPTVADDEQFF
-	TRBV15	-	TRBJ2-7	TGTGCCACCAGCAGAACAGGAGTCTCCTACGAGCAGTACTTC	CATSRTGVSYEQYF
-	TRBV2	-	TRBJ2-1	TGTGCCAGCAGTGAGAGCAGGGAAGGTGAGCAGTTCTTC	CASSESREGEQFF
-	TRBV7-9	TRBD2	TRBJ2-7	TGTGCCAGCAGAACGAAGAGCGGGAGGGGGGCCTACGAGCAGTACTTC	CASRTKSGRGAYEQYF
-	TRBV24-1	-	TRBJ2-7	TGTGCCACCAGTTTGGGCGGGACTTCCTACGAGCAGTACTTC	CATSLGGTSYEQYF
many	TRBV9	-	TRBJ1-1	TGTGCCAGCAGCGTAGTACAGGGACTAACTGAAGCTTTCTTT	CASSVVQGLTEAFF
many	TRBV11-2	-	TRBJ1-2	TGTGCCAGCAGCTCCTTACGGGGGGACTATGGCTACACCTTC	CASSSLRGDYGYTF
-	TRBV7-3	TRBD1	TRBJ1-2	TGTGCCAGCAGCTCGGGGACAGGGACTAACTATGGCTACACCTTC	CASSSGTGTNYGYTF
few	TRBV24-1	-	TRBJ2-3	TGTGCCACCCGGCAGGGGACTATGCCGTCGAATACGCAGTATTTT	CATRQGTMPSNTQYF
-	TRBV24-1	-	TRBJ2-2	TGTGCCACCAGTGACCCGGAGGGGGATACCGGGGAGCTGTTTTTT	CATSDPEGDTGELFF
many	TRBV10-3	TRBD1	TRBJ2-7	TGTGCCATCAGTGAGGGACAGGGGGGGTACGAGCAGTACTTC	CAISEGQGGYEQYF
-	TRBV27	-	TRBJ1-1	TGTGCCAGCACCCCGGGCCCCGCTCACGCTGAAGCTTTCTTT	CASTPGPAHAEAFF
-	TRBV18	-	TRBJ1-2	TGTGCCAGCTCACCACCGGTCATGGGGTATGGCTACACCTTC	CASSPPVMGYGYTF
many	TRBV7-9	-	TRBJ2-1	TGTGCCAGCAGCTTAGGGGGGCTCCCTTACAATGAGCAGTTCTTC	CASSLGGLPYNEQFF
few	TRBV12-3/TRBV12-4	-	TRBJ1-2	TGTGCCAGCAGTCCGTGGTCCCCTTACAGGGCCCCCTATGGCTACACCTTC	CASSPWSPYRAPYGYTF
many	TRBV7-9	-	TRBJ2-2	TGTGCCAGCAGCTTATTCGCAGGGGTGGTCGGGGAGCTGTTTTTT	CASSLFAGVVGELFF
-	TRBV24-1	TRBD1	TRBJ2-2	TGTGCCACCAGTGATGGACAGGGGGACACCGGGGAGCTGTTTTTT	CATSDGQGDTGELFF
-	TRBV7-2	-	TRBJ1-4	TGTGCCAGCAGACCACAGGGCCTTACTAATGAAAAACTGTTTTTT	CASRPQGLTNEKLFF
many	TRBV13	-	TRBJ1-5	TGTGCCAGCAGCTTAGAAGGGGCTCAGCCCCAGCATTTT	CASSLEGAQPQHF
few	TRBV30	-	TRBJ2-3	TGTGCCTGGGCTAGCCCATCAGGGCGCGGGTCAGATACGCAGTATTTT	CAWASPSGRGSDTQYF
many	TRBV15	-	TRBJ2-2	TGTGCCACCAGCATAGGACAGCGGGAGCTGTTTTTT	CATSIGQRELFF
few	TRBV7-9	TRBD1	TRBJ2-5	TGTGCCAGCAGCTCGGACAGGGGTAGCACTGAGACCCAGTACTTC	CASSSDRGSTETQYF
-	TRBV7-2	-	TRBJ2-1	TGTGCCAGCAGCTTAGGGCAAGCAGAGATGAATGAGCAGTTCTTC	CASSLGQAEMNEQFF
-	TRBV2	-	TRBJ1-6	TGTGCCAGCAGTCGGCCGAGTTATAATTCACCCCTCCACTTT	CASSRPSYNSPLHF
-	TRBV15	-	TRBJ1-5	TGTGCCACCAGCAGAGTTGGGGCTGCAGCGGATCAGCCCCAGCATTTT	CATSRVGAAADQPQHF
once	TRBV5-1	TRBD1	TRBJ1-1	TGCGCCAGCAGCCTCTGGACAGGGGACGGCACTGAAGCTTTCTTT	CASSLWTGDGTEAFF
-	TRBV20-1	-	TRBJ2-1	TGCAGTGCTAAGGACGTATCCTACAATGAGCAGTTCTTC	CSAKDVSYNEQFF
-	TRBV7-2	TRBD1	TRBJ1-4	TGTGCCAGCAGCCCGACCGGGACAGCTAATGAAAAACTGTTTTTT	CASSPTGTANEKLFF
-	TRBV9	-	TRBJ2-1	TGTGCCAGCAGCGTAGATCTAGATGAGCAGTTCTTC	CASSVDLDEQFF
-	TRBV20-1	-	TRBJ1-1	TGCAGCGTCACGCGGGACCTAAACACTGAAGCTTTCTTT	CSVTRDLNTEAFF
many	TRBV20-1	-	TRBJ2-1	TGCAGTGCACCAGCTGAGGGGCTTTACTTAAATGAGCAGTTCTTC	CSAPAEGLYLNEQFF
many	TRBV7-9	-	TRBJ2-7	TGTGCCAGCAGCTCCCGGTCTGAAGAGCAGTACTTC	CASSSRSEEQYF
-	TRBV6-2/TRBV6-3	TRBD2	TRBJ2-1	TGTGCCAGCAGTTACCGGACTAGCGGGAGGGCCAAGGTCTATGAGCAGTTCTTC	CASSYRTSGRAKVYEQFF
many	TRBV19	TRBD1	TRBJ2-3	TGTGCCAGTAGCACGGACAGGCGGGGCACAGATACGCAGTATTTT	CASSTDRRGTDTQYF
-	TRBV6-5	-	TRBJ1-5	TGTGCCAGCAGTGGGACGGACGAAAATTCACCCCAGCATTTT	CASSGTDENSPQHF
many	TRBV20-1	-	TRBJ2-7	TGCAGTGCTAGAGACTTTGACAGCTACGAGCAGTACTTC	CSARDFDSYEQYF
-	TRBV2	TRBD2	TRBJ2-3	TGTGCCAGCGGCTTGGTGGGACTAGCGGGGGGCCCGACTAGCACAGATACGCAGTATTTT	CASGLVGLAGGPTSTDTQYF
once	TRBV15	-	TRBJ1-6	TGTGCCACCAGCACAGACGGGGGTTCACCCCTCCACTTT	CATSTDGGSPLHF
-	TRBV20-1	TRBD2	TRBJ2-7	TGCAGTGCTAGGGGTAGCGGGGATCCCTACGAGCAGTACTTC	CSARGSGDPYEQYF
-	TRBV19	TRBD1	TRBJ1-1	TGTGCCAGTAGTACACAGGGGGCAAGTCGGACTGAAGCTTTCTTT	CASSTQGASRTEAFF
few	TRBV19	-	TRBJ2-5	TGTGCCAGTAGCCCGGACCAAGAGACCCAGTACTTC	CASSPDQETQYF
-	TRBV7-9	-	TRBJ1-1	TGTGCCAGCAGCGTCGGCGGGGAGAACACTGAAGCTTTCTTT	CASSVGGENTEAFF
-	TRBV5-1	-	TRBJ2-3	TGTGCCAGCAGCGTATCCGGGACTAGCACAGATACGCAGTATTTT	CASSVSGTSTDTQYF
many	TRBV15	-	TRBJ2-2	TGTGCCACCAGCAGAAACACCGGGGAGCTGTTTTTT	CATSRNTGELFF
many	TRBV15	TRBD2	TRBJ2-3	TGTGCCACCAGCAGAGAGACTAGCGGGAGAGACCTCACAGATACGCAGTATTTT	CATSRETSGRDLTDTQYF
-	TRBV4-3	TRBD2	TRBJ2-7	TGCGCCAGCAGCAGACTAGCGGGCTACGAGCAGTACTTC	CASSRLAGYEQYF
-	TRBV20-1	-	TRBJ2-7	TGCAGTGCTAGACCGTTGACTAGCTACGAGCAGTACTTC	CSARPLTSYEQYF
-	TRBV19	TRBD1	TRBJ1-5	TGTGCCAGTAGTATCCAGGGGGATAGCAATCAGCCCCAGCATTTT	CASSIQGDSNQPQHF
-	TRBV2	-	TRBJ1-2	TGTGCCAGCAGTGAAGAACGGGGGATCTATGGCTACACCTTC	CASSEERGIYGYTF
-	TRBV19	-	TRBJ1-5	TGTGCCAGTAGGTCCAAGGCACCCCCACATCAGCCCCAGCATTTT	CASRSKAPPHQPQHF
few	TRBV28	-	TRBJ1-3	TGTGCCAGCAGTCTCCGGGGGAGCTCTGGAAACACCATATATTTT	CASSLRGSSGNTIYF
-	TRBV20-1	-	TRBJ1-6	TGCAGTGCTGGATCCACTCCTAATTCACCCCTCCACTTT	CSAGSTPNSPLHF
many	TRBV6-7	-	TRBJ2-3	TGTGCCAGCAGTTACCCGAACCCCACAGATACGCAGTATTTT	CASSYPNPTDTQYF
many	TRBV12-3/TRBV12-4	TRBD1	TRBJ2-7	TGTGCCAGCAGCAAGACAGGGTTCTACGAGCAGTACTTC	CASSKTGFYEQYF
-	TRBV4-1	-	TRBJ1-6	TGCGCCAGCAGCCAGGAGGGGGGAAATTCACCCCTCCACTTT	CASSQEGGNSPLHF
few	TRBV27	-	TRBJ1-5	TGTGCCAGCAGTTTGGGCCCGGGGCTGGGTCAGCCCCAGCATTTT	CASSLGPGLGQPQHF